This T cell receptor (beta chain) was recovered during a study of blood T cell repertoires in COVID-19. This clone appeared a few times. Assay used: immunoSEQ multiplex PCR; TCRdb lists only in-frame clones, some missing. There are over 200,000 clones in the sample; 80% occur only once, and around 5.4% lies in the top ten. The CDR3 is made up of 16 amino acids. Germline V gene data show CDR1 as MNHEY and CDR2 as SVGEGT. V dropped 0 bases and J dropped 9 bases, with 21 bases sitting between them. Sequencing was performed on peripheral blood. The receptor was derived from a human donor in a cohort sampled during active COVID-19. The chain recombines TRBV6-2 or TRBV6-3 with TRBJ2-7, with D perhaps TRBD2 (5 bases). The CDR3 nucleotides are TGTGCCAGCAGTTACTCGTTAGGACTGGGTGCCGTGGGGCAGTACTTC. Translating it yields CASSYSLGLGAVGQYF.